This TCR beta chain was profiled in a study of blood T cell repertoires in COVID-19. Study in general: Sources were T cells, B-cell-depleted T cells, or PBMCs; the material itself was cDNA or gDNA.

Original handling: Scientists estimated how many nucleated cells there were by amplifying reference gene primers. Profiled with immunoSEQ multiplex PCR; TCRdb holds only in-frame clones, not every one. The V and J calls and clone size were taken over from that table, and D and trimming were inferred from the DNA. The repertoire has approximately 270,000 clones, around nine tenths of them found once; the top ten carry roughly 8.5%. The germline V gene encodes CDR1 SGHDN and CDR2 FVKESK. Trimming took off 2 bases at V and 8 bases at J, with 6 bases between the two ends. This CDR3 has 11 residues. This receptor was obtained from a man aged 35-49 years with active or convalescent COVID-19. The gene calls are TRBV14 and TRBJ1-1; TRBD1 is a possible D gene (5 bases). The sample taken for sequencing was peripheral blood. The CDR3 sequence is CASSQRGEAFF. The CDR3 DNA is TGTGCCAGCAGCCAAAGGGGAGAAGCTTTCTTT.